The TCR beta chain described here comes from a study of blood T cell repertoires in COVID-19. TCRdb's copy holds only in-frame clones and misses some; the assay was immunoSEQ multiplex PCR. The sample lists tens of thousands of clones, roughly nine tenths occurring once. Trimming left V 6 bases short and J 4 bases short, with 16 bases between. Germline CDR1 SGHRS, CDR2 YFSETQ. This CDR3 is built from 14 residues. The TCR originated in a man in his sixties with acute or convalescent COVID-19. The gene calls are TRBV5-1 and TRBJ1-1; D is possibly TRBD1 (6 bases). Sequenced: peripheral blood. CDR3: CASTSGQPGTEAFF. The CDR3 DNA reads as TGCGCCAGCACCTCAGGACAGCCGGGCACTGAAGCTTTCTTT.